This TCR beta chain derives from a study of blood T cell repertoires in COVID-19. Overall study context: There were acute and convalescent COVID-19 samples, and they came from the United States, Italy and Spain. T cells, B-cell-depleted T cells, or PBMCs supplied cDNA or gDNA.

CDR1 is SNHLY, CDR2 FYNNEI, per germline. The CDR3 loop spans 19 amino acids. V gave up 7 bases and J gave up 0 bases; unmatched junction bases: 21. The authors' processing: Reference gene primer amplification in the assay estimated nucleated cell counts. Some clones are missing from TCRdb's copy, which holds only in-frame ones; the method was immunoSEQ multiplex PCR. D and trimming were read from the DNA, whereas the V and J calls and clone size are those reported in that table. The data contain roughly 150,000 clones, roughly 85% of them singletons. Seattle cases were enrolled at active infection and followed longitudinally.

Sequencing input: peripheral blood. The chain carries TRBV2 and TRBJ2-7; 7 bases line up with TRBD2. This receptor was taken from a woman aged 55-69 years with COVID-19, enrolled during active disease. CDR3 bases: TGTGCCAGCAACCCAGGAGCTCCCGGGACTACCAGGAGCTCCTACGAGCAGTACTTC. Its translation: CASNPGAPGTTRSSYEQYF.